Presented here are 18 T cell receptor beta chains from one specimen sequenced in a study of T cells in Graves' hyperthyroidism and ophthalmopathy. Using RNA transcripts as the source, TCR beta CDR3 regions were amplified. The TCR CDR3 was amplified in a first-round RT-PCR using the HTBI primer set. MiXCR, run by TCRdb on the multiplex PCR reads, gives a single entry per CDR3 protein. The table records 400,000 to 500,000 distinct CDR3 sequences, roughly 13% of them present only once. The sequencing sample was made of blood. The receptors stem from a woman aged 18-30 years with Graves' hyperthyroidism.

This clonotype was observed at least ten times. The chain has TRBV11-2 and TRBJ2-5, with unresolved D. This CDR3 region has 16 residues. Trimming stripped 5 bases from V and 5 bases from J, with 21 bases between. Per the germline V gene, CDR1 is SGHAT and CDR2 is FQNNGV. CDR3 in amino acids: CASSPRTGLPTETQYF. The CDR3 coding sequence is TGTGCCAGCAGCCCTCGGACCGGCCTTCCGACGGAGACCCAGTACTTC. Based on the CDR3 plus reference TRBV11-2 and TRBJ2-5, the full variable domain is EAGVAQSPRYKIIEKRQSVAFWCNPISGHATLYWYQQILGQGPKLLIQFQNNGVVDDSQLPKDRFSAERLKGVDSTLKIQPAKLEDSAVYLCASSPRTGLPTETQYFGPGTRLLVL.

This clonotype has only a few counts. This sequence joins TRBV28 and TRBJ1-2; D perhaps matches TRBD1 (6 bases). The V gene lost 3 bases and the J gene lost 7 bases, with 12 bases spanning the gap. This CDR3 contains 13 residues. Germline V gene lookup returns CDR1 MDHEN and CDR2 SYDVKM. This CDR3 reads CASSLGALIGYTF. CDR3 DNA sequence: TGTGCCAGCAGTTTGGGGGCGCTTATTGGCTACACCTTC.

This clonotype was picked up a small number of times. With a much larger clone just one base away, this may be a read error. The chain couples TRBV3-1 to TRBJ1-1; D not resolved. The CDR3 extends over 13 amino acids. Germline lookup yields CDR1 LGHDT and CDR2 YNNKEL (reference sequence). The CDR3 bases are TGTGCCAGCGGCCAGAAGGTGAACACTGAAGCTTTCTTT. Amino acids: CASGQKVNTEAFF. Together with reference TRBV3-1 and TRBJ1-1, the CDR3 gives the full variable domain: DTAVSQTPKYLVTQMGNDKSIKCEQNLGHDTMYWYKQDSKKFLKIMFSYNNKELIINETVPNRFSPKSPDKAHLNLHINSLELGDSAVYFCASGQKVNTEAFFGQGTRLTVV.

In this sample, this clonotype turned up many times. CDR3 sequence: CASSLGAAGWYTEAFF. CDR3 in DNA: TGCGCCAGCAGCTTGGGGGCAGCGGGTTGGTACACTGAAGCTTTCTTT. This chain connects TRBV5-1 to TRBJ1-1; no definite D call. CDR3 length: 16 residues. With 0 bases removed from V and 3 bases from J, the gap between germline ends came to 15 bases. The V gene's germline CDR1 is SGHRS and CDR2 YFSETQ. Drawing the rest from reference TRBV5-1 and TRBJ1-1, the complete variable domain is KAGVTQTPRYLIKTRGQQVTLSCSPISGHRSVSWYQQTPGQGLQFLFEYFSETQRNKGNFPGRFSGRQFSNSRSEMNVSTLELGDSALYLCASSLGAAGWYTEAFFGQGTRLTVV.

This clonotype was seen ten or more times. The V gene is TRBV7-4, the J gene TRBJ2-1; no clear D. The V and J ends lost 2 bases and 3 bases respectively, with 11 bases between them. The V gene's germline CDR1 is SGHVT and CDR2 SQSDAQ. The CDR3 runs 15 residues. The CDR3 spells CASSLRPWGYNEQFF. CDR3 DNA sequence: TGTGCCAGCAGCTTACGGCCTTGGGGCTACAATGAGCAGTTCTTC. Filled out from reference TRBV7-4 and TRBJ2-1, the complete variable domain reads GAGVSQSPRYKVAKRGRDVALRCDSISGHVTLYWYRQTLGQGSEVLTYSQSDAQRDKSGRPSGRFSAERPERSVSTLKIQRTEQGDSAVYLCASSLRPWGYNEQFFGPGTRLTVL.

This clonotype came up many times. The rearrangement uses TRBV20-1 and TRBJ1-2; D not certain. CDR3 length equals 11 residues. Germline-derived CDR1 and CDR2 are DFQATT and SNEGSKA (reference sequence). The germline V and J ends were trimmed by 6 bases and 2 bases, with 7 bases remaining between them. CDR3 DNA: TGCAGTGCCTCGCCCAACTATGGCTACACCTTC. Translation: CSASPNYGYTF.

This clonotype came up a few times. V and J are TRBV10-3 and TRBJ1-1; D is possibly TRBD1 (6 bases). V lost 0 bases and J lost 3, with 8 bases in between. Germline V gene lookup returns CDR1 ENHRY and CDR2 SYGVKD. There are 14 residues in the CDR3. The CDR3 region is CAISESQGYTEAFF. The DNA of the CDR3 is TGTGCCATCAGTGAGTCTCAGGGGTACACTGAAGCTTTCTTT.

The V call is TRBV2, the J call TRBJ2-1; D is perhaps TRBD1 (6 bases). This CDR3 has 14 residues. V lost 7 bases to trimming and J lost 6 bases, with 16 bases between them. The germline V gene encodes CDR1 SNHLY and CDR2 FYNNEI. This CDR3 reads CASNDPPGANEQFF. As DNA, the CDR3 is TGTGCCAGCAACGATCCTCCAGGGGCCAATGAGCAGTTCTTC.

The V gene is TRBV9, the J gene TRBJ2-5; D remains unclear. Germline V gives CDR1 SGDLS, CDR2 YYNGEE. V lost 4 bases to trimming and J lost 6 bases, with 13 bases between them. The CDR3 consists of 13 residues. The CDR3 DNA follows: TGTGCCAGCAGCCCCCGTTCCGGACAGACCCAGTACTTC. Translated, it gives CASSPRSGQTQYF.

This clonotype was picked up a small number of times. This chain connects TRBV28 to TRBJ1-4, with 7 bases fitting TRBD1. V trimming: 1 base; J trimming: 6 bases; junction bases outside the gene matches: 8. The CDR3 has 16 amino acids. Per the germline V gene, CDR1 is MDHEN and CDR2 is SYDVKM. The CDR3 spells CASSLSFGTDDEKLFF. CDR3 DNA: TGTGCCAGCAGTTTATCTTTCGGGACAGATGATGAAAAACTGTTTTTT.

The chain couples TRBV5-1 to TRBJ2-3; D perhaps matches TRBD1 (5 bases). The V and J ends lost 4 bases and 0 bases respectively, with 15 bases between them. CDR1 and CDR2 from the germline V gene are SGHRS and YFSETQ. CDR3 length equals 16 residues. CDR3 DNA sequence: TGCGCCAGCAGCCCTCAGCCACAGGTTAGCACAGATACGCAGTATTTT. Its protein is CASSPQPQVSTDTQYF.

As DNA, the CDR3 is TGTGCCAGTAGTCCCCTACAGGGAGGGGGCAATGAGCAGTTCTTC. This gives the protein CASSPLQGGGNEQFF. The rearrangement uses TRBV19 and TRBJ2-1; a weak D match, TRBD2 (7 bases). CDR1 is LNHDA, CDR2 SQIVND, per germline (reference sequence). This CDR3 has 15 residues. V lost 5 bases to trimming and J lost 6 bases, with 17 bases between them.

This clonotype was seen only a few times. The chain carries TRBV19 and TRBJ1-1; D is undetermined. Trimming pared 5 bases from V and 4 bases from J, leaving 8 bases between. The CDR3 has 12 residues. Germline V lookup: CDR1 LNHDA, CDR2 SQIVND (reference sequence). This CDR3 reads CASSETITEAFF. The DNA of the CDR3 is TGTGCCAGTAGTGAGACAATCACTGAAGCTTTCTTT.

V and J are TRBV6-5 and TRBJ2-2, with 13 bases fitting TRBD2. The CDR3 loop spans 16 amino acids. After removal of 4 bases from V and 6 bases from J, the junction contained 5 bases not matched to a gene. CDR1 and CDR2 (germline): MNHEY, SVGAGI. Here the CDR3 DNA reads TGTGCCAGCAGTTTTGGGACTAGCGGGATGTCCGGGGAGCTGTTTTTT. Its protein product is CASSFGTSGMSGELFF.

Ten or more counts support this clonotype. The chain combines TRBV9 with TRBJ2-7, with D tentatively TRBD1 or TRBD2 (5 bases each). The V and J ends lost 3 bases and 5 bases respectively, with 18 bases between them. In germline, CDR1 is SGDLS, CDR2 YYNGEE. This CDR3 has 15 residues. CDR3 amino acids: CASSAPGTPSHEQYF. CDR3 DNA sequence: TGTGCCAGCAGCGCCCCCGGGACCCCATCCCACGAGCAGTACTTC.

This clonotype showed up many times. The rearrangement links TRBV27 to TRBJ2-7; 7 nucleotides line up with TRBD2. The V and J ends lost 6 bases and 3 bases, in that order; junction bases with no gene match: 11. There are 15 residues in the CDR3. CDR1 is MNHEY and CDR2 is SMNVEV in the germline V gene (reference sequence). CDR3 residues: CASSYRGTTYYEQYF. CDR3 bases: TGTGCCAGCAGCTATCGCGGGACTACATACTACGAGCAGTACTTC.

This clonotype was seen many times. CDR3 bases: TGTGCCAGCAGCTTAAGAGGAGGTGGACATCACACAGATACGCAGTATTTT. The encoded protein is CASSLRGGGHHTDTQYF. This chain connects TRBV7-2 to TRBJ2-3; the D gene could be TRBD1 or TRBD2 (5 bases each). The V gene lost 2 bases and the J gene lost 2 bases, with 17 bases spanning the gap. The CDR3 runs 17 residues. CDR1 and CDR2 (germline): SGHTA, FQGNSA. The variable domain in full, completed from reference TRBV7-2 and TRBJ2-3, reads GAGVSQSPSNKVTEKGKDVELRCDPISGHTALYWYRQSLGQGLEFLIYFQGNSAPDKSGLPSDRFSAERTGGSVSTLTIQRTQQEDSAVYLCASSLRGGGHHTDTQYFGPGTRLTVL.

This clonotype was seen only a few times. CDR3 in amino acids: CSARDGDRTSGKSSYEQYF. In DNA form, the CDR3 reads TGCAGTGCTAGAGATGGAGATAGGACTAGCGGGAAGAGCTCCTACGAGCAGTACTTC. The chain is built from TRBV20-1 and TRBJ2-7; 12 bases are shared with TRBD2. The CDR3 has 19 amino acids. Germline CDR1 is DFQATT and CDR2 is SNEGSKA (reference sequence). Trimming took 0 bases from V and 0 from J; bases not matched to a gene: 12.